Listed here are 8 T cell receptor beta chains from one sample, sequenced in a study of T cells in Graves' hyperthyroidism and ophthalmopathy. Researchers amplified the TCR beta CDR3 regions from RNA transcripts. First-round RT-PCR targeting the TCR CDR3 was performed with the HTBI primer set. One entry per CDR3 protein, called by TCRdb with MiXCR from the multiplex PCR reads. Of around 690,000 distinct CDR3 sequences listed, 20% are singletons. Material: blood. The receptors come from a young man with Graves' ophthalmopathy.

The rearrangement joins TRBV7-2 to TRBJ1-1; D is undetermined. The CDR3 is made up of 12 amino acids. V was cut by 6 bases and J by 4 bases, with 9 bases left in between. In germline, CDR1 is SGHTA, CDR2 FQGNSA. Here the CDR3 reads CASSYSSTEAFF. CDR3 coding DNA: TGTGCCAGCAGTTACAGCTCCACTGAAGCTTTCTTT.

This clonotype was found a few times. The gene calls are TRBV6-5 and TRBJ1-3, with D perhaps TRBD1 (5 bases). The CDR3 is 15 amino acids. The germline V and J ends were trimmed by 2 bases and 3 bases, with 11 bases remaining between them. Germline V gives CDR1 MNHEY, CDR2 SVGAGI. CDR3 bases: TGTGCCAGCAGTTACAGTCAGGGATTTGGAAACACCATATATTTT. Protein product: CASSYSQGFGNTIYF.

This chain links TRBV19 with TRBJ2-1; no definite D call. There are 16 residues in the CDR3. V lost 3 bases to trimming and J lost 0 bases, with 12 bases between them. Germline V lookup: CDR1 LNHDA, CDR2 SQIVND (reference sequence). The chain's CDR3 is CASSIGGSPSYNEQFF. In DNA form, the CDR3 reads TGTGCCAGTAGTATTGGTGGTAGCCCCTCCTACAATGAGCAGTTCTTC.

The V call is TRBV24-1, the J call TRBJ2-3; 7 bases line up with TRBD1. The CDR3 sequence is 13 residues long. Trimming removed 8 bases from V and 1 base from J; junction bases left unmatched: 2. Germline V gives CDR1 KGHDR, CDR2 SFDVKD. CDR3 DNA: TGTGCCACCAACGACAGGGGCACAGATACGCAGTATTTT. This translates into CATNDRGTDTQYF.

Only a few counts were recorded for this clonotype. This rearrangement joins TRBV5-1 to TRBJ2-3, with D maybe TRBD1 (7 bases). This CDR3 spans 20 amino acids. Looked up from germline, CDR1 is SGHRS and CDR2 is YFSETQ. The V and J ends lost 4 bases and 0 bases respectively, with 27 bases between them. The CDR3 bases are TGCGCCAGCAGCCCGGGACAGCGATCCCCAGGGAGCGGGAGCACAGATACGCAGTATTTT. It codes for CASSPGQRSPGSGSTDTQYF.

The chain couples TRBV29-1 to TRBJ2-5; D is undetermined. CDR1 is SQVTM, CDR2 ANQGSEA, per germline. Trimming took off 2 bases at V and 2 bases at J, with 15 bases between the two ends. The CDR3 is made up of 15 amino acids. CDR3 nucleotide sequence: TGCAGCGTTGAACACCGGGCTAATAGACAAGAGACCCAGTACTTC. This sequence encodes CSVEHRANRQETQYF. Full variable domain (remainder filled in from reference TRBV29-1 and TRBJ2-5): SAVISQKPSRDICQRGTSLTIQCQVDSQVTMMFWYRQQPGQSLTLIATANQGSEATYESGFVIDKFPISRPNLTFSTLTVSNMSPEDSSIYLCSVEHRANRQETQYFGPGTRLLVL.

The rearrangement links TRBV27 to TRBJ2-1, with TRBD1 as a possible D gene (6 bases). Trimming shortened V by 3 bases and J by 6 bases, and 12 bases separated the two germline ends. Germline values: CDR1 MNHEY, CDR2 SMNVEV (reference sequence). CDR3 length equals 14 residues. DNA for the CDR3: TGTGCCAGCAGTTTTTCGCAGGGGAGCAATGAGCAGTTCTTC. Amino acids: CASSFSQGSNEQFF.

V usage is TRBV20-1 and J usage is TRBJ2-7; no firm D call. Germline V lookup: CDR1 DFQATT, CDR2 SNEGSKA (reference sequence). The length of the CDR3 is 15 residues. V was pared by 0 bases and J by 0 bases, with 12 bases between. The CDR3 DNA reads as TGCAGTGCTAGAGATGTGGGGTTAAGCTCCTACGAGCAGTACTTC. Its protein is CSARDVGLSSYEQYF.